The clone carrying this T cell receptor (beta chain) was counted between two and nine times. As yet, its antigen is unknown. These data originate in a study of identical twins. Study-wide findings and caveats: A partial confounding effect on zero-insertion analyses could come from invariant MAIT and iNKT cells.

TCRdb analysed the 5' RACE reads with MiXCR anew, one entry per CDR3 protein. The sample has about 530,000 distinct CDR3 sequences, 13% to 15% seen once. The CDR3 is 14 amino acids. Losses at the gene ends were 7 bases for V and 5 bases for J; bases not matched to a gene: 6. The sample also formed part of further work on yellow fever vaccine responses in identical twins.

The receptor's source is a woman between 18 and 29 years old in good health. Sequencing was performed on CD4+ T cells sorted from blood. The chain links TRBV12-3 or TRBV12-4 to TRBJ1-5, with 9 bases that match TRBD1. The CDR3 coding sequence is TGTGCCAGCACTACGGGACAGGGCGATCAGCCCCAGCATTTT. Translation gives CASTTGQGDQPQHF.